What follows is one TCR beta chain and its context. This clonotype was seen a handful of times. Its antigen is still unknown. No much larger clonotype is one base removed from it; base qualities were not supplied. The source of the sample is a study of T-cell reconstitution after alpha-beta-depleted transplantation in children (dated by TCRdb to the mid-2010s). For the study in its entirety: Using TCR repertoire profiling, the study followed T-cell immune reconstitution in a quantitative way in children after TCRalphabeta/CD19-depleted allogeneic hematopoietic cell transplantation. Broad study findings and their caveats: Apparently early alphabetaT-cell count recovery about two months after transplant reportedly relied on only several hundred rapidly expanded clones derived from non-depleted graft cells. In some patients, the high TCRbeta diversity seen at day 60 was put down to recipient T cells and intrathymic progenitors that had survived conditioning. Hyperexpanded clone frequencies declined over subsequent months; after one year, T-cell counts and TCRbeta diversity were mostly attributed to newly produced T cells.

CDR1 is given as DFQATT and CDR2 as SNEGSKA, both from the germline V gene (reference sequence). There are 13 amino acids in the CDR3, from cysteine to phenylalanine inclusive. Only the CDR3 part of the read is kept: 39 bases, read in frame from the first base. V trim: 6 bases; J trim: 9 bases; unmatched bases: 7. The treatment or condition label here, explained by the study, means: allogeneic hematopoietic cell transplantation with graft depleted of TCRalphabeta T cells and CD19 B cells. TCRalphabeta/CD19-depleted allogeneic hematopoietic cell grafts were given to the transplant recipients, all of whom were children. Library creation used PCR. The run used an Illumina HiSeq 2500. TCR library preparation used molecular barcoding, with unique molecular identifiers applied to normalize quantification of the TCRbeta repertoire. The public reads were reanalyzed by TCRdb: fastp trimming at Q25, MiXCR alignment, in-frame beta chains only. Rows matching on CDR3 protein sequence are summarized as one entry with the most common DNA and genes. This sample has 200,000 to 300,000 distinct CDR3 sequences in its table, and roughly 24% of those were observed once. About 2.6% of the sample is in the top ten clones.

The TCR comes from a girl aged 2-10 years with Fanconi anemia, due to receive a stem cell transplant. This chain joins TRBV20-1 to TRBJ2-1, with 11 middle bases fitting TRBD2. The sequencing here drew on PBMCs, taken before TCRalphabeta/CD19-depleted stem cell transplant. Here the CDR3 is given as CSASSGRVSEQFF. Read as DNA, the sequence is TGCAGTGCGAGTAGCGGGAGGGTGAGTGAGCAGTTCTTC.